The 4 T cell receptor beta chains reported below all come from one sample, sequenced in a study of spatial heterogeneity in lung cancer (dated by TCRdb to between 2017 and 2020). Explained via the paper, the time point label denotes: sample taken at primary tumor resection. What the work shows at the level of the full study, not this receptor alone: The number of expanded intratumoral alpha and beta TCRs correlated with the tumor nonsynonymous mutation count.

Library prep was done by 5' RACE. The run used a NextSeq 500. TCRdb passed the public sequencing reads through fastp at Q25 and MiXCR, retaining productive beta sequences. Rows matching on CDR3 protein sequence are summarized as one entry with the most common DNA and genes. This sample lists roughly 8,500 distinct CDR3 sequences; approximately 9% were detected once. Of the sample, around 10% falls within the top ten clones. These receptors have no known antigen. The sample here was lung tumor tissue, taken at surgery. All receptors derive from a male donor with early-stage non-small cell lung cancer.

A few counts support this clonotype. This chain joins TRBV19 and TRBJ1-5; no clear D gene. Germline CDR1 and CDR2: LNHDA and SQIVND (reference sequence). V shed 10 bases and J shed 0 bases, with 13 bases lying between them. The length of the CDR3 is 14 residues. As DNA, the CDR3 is TGTGCCACCACGACGGAATATAGCAATCAGCCCCAGCATTTT. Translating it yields CATTTEYSNQPQHF.

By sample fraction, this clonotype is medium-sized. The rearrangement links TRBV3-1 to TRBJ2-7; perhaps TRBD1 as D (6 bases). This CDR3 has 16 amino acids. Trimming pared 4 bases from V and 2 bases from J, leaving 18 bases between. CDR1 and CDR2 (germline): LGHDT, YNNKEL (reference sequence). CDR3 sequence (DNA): TGTGCCAGCAGCCTACATTCCGGGACACGAGCCTACGAGCAGTACTTC. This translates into CASSLHSGTRAYEQYF.

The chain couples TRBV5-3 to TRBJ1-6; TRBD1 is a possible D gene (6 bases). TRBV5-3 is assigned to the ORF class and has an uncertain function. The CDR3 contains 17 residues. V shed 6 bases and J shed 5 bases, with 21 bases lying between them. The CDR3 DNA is TGTGCCAGAAAAAAGGAGAAGGCAGGGGAGAATAATTCACCCCTCCACTTT. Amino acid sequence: CARKKEKAGENNSPLHF.

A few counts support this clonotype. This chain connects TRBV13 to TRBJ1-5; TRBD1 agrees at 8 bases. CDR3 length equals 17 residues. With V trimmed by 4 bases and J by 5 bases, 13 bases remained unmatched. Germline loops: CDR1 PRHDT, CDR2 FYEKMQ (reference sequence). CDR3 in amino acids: CASSSSSQGAQDQPQHF. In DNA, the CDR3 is TGTGCCAGCAGCTCGTCTTCCCAGGGGGCGCAGGATCAGCCCCAGCATTTT.